Each of the 29 T cell receptor beta chains below was sequenced from the same sample in a study of blood T cell repertoires in COVID-19. Sequencing used immunoSEQ multiplex PCR; TCRdb keeps in-frame clones, though not all of them. The sample lists 310,000 or so clones, about 83% occurring once. Sequencing was performed on peripheral blood. The receptors shown here come from a woman between 50 and 59 years old with acute or convalescent COVID-19.

This clone was recorded a few times. V is TRBV18 and J is TRBJ2-7, with D perhaps matching TRBD1 (6 bases). The germline V gene encodes CDR1 KGHSH and CDR2 LQKENI. CDR3 length: 15 residues. V shed 6 bases and J shed 0 bases, with 15 bases lying between them. The CDR3 region is CASSKPDSYSYEQYF. CDR3 bases: TGTGCCAGCTCCAAGCCGGACAGTTACTCCTACGAGCAGTACTTC. Drawing the rest from reference TRBV18 and TRBJ2-7, the complete variable domain is NAGVMQNPRHLVRRRGQEARLRCSPMKGHSHVYWYRQLPEEGLKFMVYLQKENIIDESGMPKERFSAEFPKEGPSILRIQQVVRGDSAAYFCASSKPDSYSYEQYFGPGTRLTVT.

V and J are TRBV28 and TRBJ2-7; D is unclear. Germline values: CDR1 MDHEN, CDR2 SYDVKM. CDR3 length: 13 residues. V was trimmed by 1 base and J by 2 bases, leaving 6 bases between them. Here the CDR3 DNA reads TGTGCCAGCAGTTTATCCGGAGCCTACGAGCAGTACTTC. Translating it yields CASSLSGAYEQYF.

V usage is TRBV7-2 and J usage is TRBJ2-2; 7 bases line up with TRBD1. Germline V gene lookup returns CDR1 SGHTA and CDR2 FQGNSA. This CDR3 has 16 residues. The trim removed 1 base at V and 0 bases at J, leaving 2 bases unmatched. The CDR3 DNA reads as TGTGCCAGCAGCTTAGTTGGGACAGCGAACACCGGGGAGCTGTTTTTT. This gives the protein CASSLVGTANTGELFF.

This clone has a count of ten or more. The chain uses TRBV10-1 and TRBJ2-2; no reliable D call. The germline CDR1 and CDR2 sequences are WNHNN and SYGVQD (reference sequence). There are 12 residues in the CDR3. V lost 7 bases and J 1 base, leaving 4 bases between the germline ends. Here the CDR3 reads CASTGNTGELFF. For the CDR3, the DNA is TGCGCCAGCACGGGGAACACCGGGGAGCTGTTTTTT.

The J gene is TRBJ2-1, the V gene TRBV3-1 (or the pseudogene TRBV3-2); D not certain. The germline V gene encodes CDR1 LGHDT and CDR2 YNNKEL (reference sequence). Trimming shortened V by 8 bases and J by 2 bases, and 7 bases separated the two germline ends. The CDR3 extends over 12 amino acids. The CDR3 spells CASGGPYNEQFF. The CDR3 DNA reads TGTGCCAGCGGCGGCCCCTACAATGAGCAGTTCTTC.

The CDR3 DNA follows: TGTGCCAGCAGCGTAGCTGCCCGGGGAGGGGACACTGAAGCTTTCTTT. Translated: CASSVAARGGDTEAFF. The chain uses TRBV9 and TRBJ1-1, with a possible D match to TRBD1 (5 bases). CDR3 size: 16 residues. Trimming took 0 bases from V and 3 from J, leaving 15 bases between them. Germline V lookup: CDR1 SGDLS, CDR2 YYNGEE.

The CDR3, as DNA: TGCAGCGTTGTGGAGACTGACAAAAACATTCAGTACTTC. Its protein is CSVVETDKNIQYF. The chain combines TRBV29-1 with TRBJ2-4; D is unclear. This CDR3 contains 13 residues. The V end was cut by 4 bases, the J end by 3 bases, with 10 bases between. Germline V gene sequence: CDR1 SQVTM, CDR2 ANQGSEA.

The V call is TRBV5-1, the J call TRBJ1-2; D gene unclear. In germline, CDR1 is SGHRS, CDR2 YFSETQ. CDR3 length equals 13 residues. V lost 2 bases to trimming and J lost 3 bases, with 8 bases between them. The CDR3 here is CASSFSPDYGYTF. CDR3 sequence (DNA): TGCGCCAGCAGCTTCTCCCCGGACTATGGCTACACCTTC.

The rearrangement links TRBV19 to TRBJ2-2; perhaps TRBD1 as D (6 bases). Looked up from germline, CDR1 is LNHDA and CDR2 is SQIVND (reference sequence). CDR3 length equals 14 residues. V lost 7 bases, J lost 3 bases, and 12 bases lay in between. The CDR3 sequence: CASTSGQYTGELFF. The CDR3 DNA sequence: TGTGCCAGTACCTCCGGACAGTACACCGGGGAGCTGTTTTTT.

The CDR3 loop is CASSQPRGQGKNEQFF. CDR3 sequence (DNA): TGTGCCAGCAGCCAACCCAGGGGACAGGGTAAAAATGAGCAGTTCTTC. The rearrangement uses TRBV14 and TRBJ2-1, with 9 bases aligning to TRBD1. The germline gives CDR1 SGHDN, CDR2 FVKESK. J gave up 7 bases and V 2 bases, and 9 bases lay outside the gene matches. The CDR3 totals 16 residues.

This chain connects TRBV18 to TRBJ1-1; 10 bases align to TRBD1. Germline CDR1 is KGHSH and CDR2 is LQKENI. J was trimmed by 7 bases and V by 2 bases; bases with no gene match: 10. CDR3 length equals 16 residues. The CDR3 is CASSPSIDRGRVEAFF. The DNA of the CDR3 is TGTGCCAGCTCACCATCGATTGACAGGGGGCGGGTTGAAGCTTTCTTT.

The chain couples TRBV6-5 to TRBJ1-3, with D possibly TRBD1 on 6 matching bases. Trimming removed 5 bases at V and 1 base at J, with 9 bases between. The CDR3 is 14 amino acids. The germline V gene has CDR1 MNHEY and CDR2 SVGAGI. The CDR3 protein is CASSPQGSGNTIYF. Here the CDR3 DNA reads TGTGCCAGCAGTCCGCAGGGGTCTGGAAACACCATATATTTT.

The chain has TRBV5-6 and TRBJ2-5; perhaps TRBD1 as D (7 bases). The CDR3 has 14 amino acids. The germline V gene encodes CDR1 SGHDT and CDR2 YYEEEE. Trimming took off 3 bases at V and 5 bases at J, with 14 bases between the two ends. This CDR3 reads CASSWGDRVETQYF. The CDR3 DNA follows: TGTGCCAGCAGCTGGGGGGACAGAGTCGAGACCCAGTACTTC.

The genes are TRBV7-8 and TRBJ2-7; 7 nucleotides match TRBD1. The germline gives CDR1 SGHVS, CDR2 FQNEAQ. Losses at the gene ends were 5 bases for V and 1 base for J; bases not matched to a gene: 8. The CDR3 covers 15 residues. Here the CDR3 reads CASSHSGGQSYEQYV. Here the CDR3 DNA reads TGTGCCAGCAGCCACAGTGGGGGACAGTCCTACGAGCAGTACGTC.

The chain joins TRBV6-2 or TRBV6-3 to TRBJ2-7, with TRBD2 matching 11 bases. This CDR3 contains 14 residues. V trimming: 6 bases; J trimming: 7 bases; junction bases outside the gene matches: 8. Germline V gives CDR1 MNHEY, CDR2 SVGEGT. The CDR3 nucleotides are TGTGCCAGCAGCCTGACTAGCGGGGTTTCGGAGCAGTACTTC. Amino acid sequence: CASSLTSGVSEQYF.

This sequence joins TRBV2 and TRBJ1-4; a weak D match, TRBD1 (5 bases). Looked up from germline, CDR1 is SNHLY and CDR2 is FYNNEI. The CDR3 runs 15 residues. The germline V and J ends were trimmed by 1 base and 7 bases, with 13 bases remaining between them. The DNA of the CDR3 is TGTGCCAGCAGTGAAGACGGGTCGGGGGGTGAAAAACTGTTTTTT. Residues: CASSEDGSGGEKLFF. Supplemented by reference TRBV2 and TRBJ1-4, the full variable domain reads EPEVTQTPSHQVTQMGQEVILRCVPISNHLYFYWYRQILGQKVEFLVSFYNNEISEKSEIFDDQFSVERPDGSNFTLKIRSTKLEDSAMYFCASSEDGSGGEKLFFGSGTQLSVL.

There are a few counts of this clone. The rearrangement links TRBV30 to TRBJ2-2; 14 bases align to TRBD2. V shed 3 bases, J shed 5 bases, and the junction held 2 bases outside the gene matches. Germline V gives CDR1 GTSNPN, CDR2 SVGIG (reference sequence). This CDR3 spans 15 amino acids. This CDR3 reads CAWRGLAGVTGELFF. CDR3 nucleotide sequence: TGTGCCTGGAGGGGACTAGCGGGGGTAACCGGGGAGCTGTTTTTT.

The J gene is TRBJ2-3, the V gene TRBV24-1; tentatively, D is TRBD2 (7 bases). The CDR3 covers 14 residues. Germline V CDR1 and CDR2: KGHDR, SFDVKD. V lost 4 bases and J lost 4, with 11 bases in between. CDR3 sequence reads: CATSDTGGPDTQYF. CDR3 in DNA: TGTGCCACCAGTGACACGGGGGGCCCAGATACGCAGTATTTT.

V usage is TRBV6-5 and J usage is TRBJ1-1; D might be TRBD1 (5 bases). V was pared by 8 bases and J by 2 bases, with 18 bases between. The V gene's germline CDR1 is MNHEY and CDR2 SVGAGI. The CDR3 is 15 residues long. The CDR3 region has the DNA TGTGCCAGCCGAAGTGGGGGGACCAGAAACACTGAAGCTTTCTTT. This gives the protein CASRSGGTRNTEAFF.

This clone was seen only once. The chain employs TRBV7-2 and TRBJ2-5, with D unresolved. Germline V gives CDR1 SGHTA, CDR2 FQGNSA. Trimming removed 3 bases from V and 5 bases from J, with 10 bases in between. The CDR3 sequence is 13 residues long. CDR3 sequence: CASSFFFQETQYF. In DNA, the CDR3 is TGTGCCAGCAGCTTCTTCTTTCAGGAGACCCAGTACTTC.

J is TRBJ2-1 and V is TRBV27; 12 bases align to TRBD1. Looked up from germline, CDR1 is MNHEY and CDR2 is SMNVEV (reference sequence). The V and J ends lost 5 bases and 7 bases, in that order; junction bases with no gene match: 12. CDR3 length: 17 residues. The CDR3 reads CASSARDRGLSRNEQFF. The CDR3 DNA follows: TGTGCCAGCAGTGCTCGGGACAGGGGGCTTAGTAGGAATGAGCAGTTCTTC.

This clone has only a few counts. The chain combines TRBV7-9 with TRBJ1-1; D is ambiguous. This CDR3 has 12 amino acids. Trimming removed 2 bases from V and 4 bases from J, with 5 bases in between. Per germline, CDR1 SEHNR and CDR2 FQNEAQ (reference sequence). In DNA, the CDR3 is TGTGCCAGCAGCTTATCCCTCACTGAAGCTTTCTTT. Translating it yields CASSLSLTEAFF. The full variable domain, in which reference TRBV7-9 and TRBJ1-1 provide the parts outside the CDR3, is DTGVSQNPRHKITKRGQNVTFRCDPISEHNRLYWYRQTLGQGPEFLTYFQNEAQLEKSRLLSDRFSAERPKGSFSTLEIQRTEQGDSAMYLCASSLSLTEAFFGQGTRLTVV.

CDR3 residues: CASSDSGGNYGYTF. The CDR3 DNA follows: TGTGCCAGCAGTGATTCGGGAGGAAACTATGGCTACACCTTC. The chain is built from TRBV2 and TRBJ1-2, with D unresolved. The germline CDR1 and CDR2 sequences are SNHLY and FYNNEI. V lost 3 bases and J lost 2, with 10 bases in between. The CDR3 is 14 amino acids. Supplemented by reference TRBV2 and TRBJ1-2, the full variable domain reads EPEVTQTPSHQVTQMGQEVILRCVPISNHLYFYWYRQILGQKVEFLVSFYNNEISEKSEIFDDQFSVERPDGSNFTLKIRSTKLEDSAMYFCASSDSGGNYGYTFGSGTRLTVV.

The chain combines TRBV4-1 with TRBJ1-4, with TRBD1 as a possible D gene (5 bases). Trimming took 3 bases from V and 5 from J, leaving 19 bases between them. The CDR3 length is 17 residues. Per germline, CDR1 MGHRA and CDR2 YSYEKL. The CDR3 region has the DNA TGCGCCAGCAGCCAGGGCCTTCCCAGGGCGAGGAATGAAAAACTGTTTTTT. This codes for CASSQGLPRARNEKLFF.

The chain joins TRBV4-2 to TRBJ1-2; no reliable D call. Germline V gives CDR1 LGHNA, CDR2 YNFKEQ. The CDR3 is made up of 16 amino acids. V was clipped by 1 base and J by 3 bases, with 15 bases between them. CDR3 residues: CASSQARGRGDYGYTF. As DNA, the CDR3 is TGTGCCAGCAGCCAAGCTAGAGGACGGGGAGACTATGGCTACACCTTC.

The J gene is TRBJ2-2, the V gene TRBV4-2; 9 nucleotides align to TRBD2. CDR1 and CDR2 from the germline V gene are LGHNA and YNFKEQ. This CDR3 has 16 residues. V trimming: 1 base; J trimming: 4 bases; junction bases outside the gene matches: 4. The CDR3 nucleotides are TGTGCCAGCAGCCAAGTGCGGGAGGGCGGCACCGGGGAGCTGTTTTTT. It translates to CASSQVREGGTGELFF.

This clone was found once. The chain couples TRBV6-1 to TRBJ2-1; possible D gene TRBD2, 7 bases. The length of the CDR3 is 14 residues. The germline V gene has CDR1 MNHNS and CDR2 SASEGT. V was shortened by 1 base and J by 9 bases, with 13 bases between the two germline ends. This CDR3 reads CASSEGGGVSEQFF. In nucleotides, the CDR3 is TGTGCCAGCAGTGAAGGAGGGGGGGTAAGTGAGCAGTTCTTC.

The chain carries TRBV12-3 or TRBV12-4 and TRBJ1-4, with 7 bases lining up with TRBD1. J gave up 5 bases and V 6 bases, and 3 bases lay outside the gene matches. The CDR3 covers 13 residues. CDR3 in DNA: TGTGCCAGCAGGGGACAGATGAATGAAAAACTGTTTTTT. Protein sequence: CASRGQMNEKLFF.

This clone has only a few counts. This chain connects TRBV2 to TRBJ1-6; D perhaps matches TRBD1 (6 bases). V lost 5 bases and J lost 11, with 16 bases in between. Germline CDR1 SNHLY, CDR2 FYNNEI. CDR3 length equals 14 residues. CDR3 sequence reads: CASSPDRPPAPLHF. As DNA, the CDR3 is TGTGCCAGCAGTCCAGACAGGCCACCGGCACCCCTCCACTTT.